This TCR beta chain is from a study of prognosis after radiotherapy for stage I lung cancer. Study details: Patients received stereotactic body radiotherapy alone, with no concurrent therapy. Whole-study results and caveats: A fall in unique TCR clone counts followed stereotactic body radiation therapy, with medians of approximately 10,000 versus 7,000.

Points on this clonotype: Its target is unknown.

Two-round multiplex PCR, the amplification method, yielded TCR beta CDR3 from genomic DNA. Individual primers that were specific to each TRBV and TRBJ gene served in first-round PCR. TCRdb itself ran the multiplex PCR reads through MiXCR, one entry per CDR3 protein. In the table there are roughly 14,000 distinct CDR3 sequences, roughly 29% of which are singletons. Patients were all node-negative on CT and PET/CT, lacking prior chemotherapy, radiotherapy or other malignancies. The CDR3 is made up of 14 amino acids. V lost 4 bases, J lost 0 bases, and 9 bases lay in between. The germline gives CDR1 GTSNPN, CDR2 SVGIG (reference sequence).

This TCR derives from a donor of 50 years or more with non-small cell lung cancer. This chain connects TRBV30 to TRBJ1-4; D is unclear. The sample consisted of PBMCs, taken before or after stereotactic body radiation therapy (not recorded which). This chain's CDR3 is CAWTSVTTNEKLFF. CDR3 DNA: TGTGCCTGGACTTCCGTGACAACTAATGAAAAACTGTTTTTT.